Following are 10 T cell receptor beta chains from one sample sequenced in a study of blood T cell repertoires in COVID-19. Profiling relied on immunoSEQ multiplex PCR, and the TCRdb table lists in-frame clones only, not all of them. The sample holds more than 30,000 clones, about nine tenths seen once. Specimen: peripheral blood. The receptor set was obtained from a man in his sixties with active COVID-19.

The J gene is TRBJ2-5, the V gene TRBV5-1; D might be TRBD1 (6 bases). Germline V gives CDR1 SGHRS, CDR2 YFSETQ. Trimming left V 1 base short and J 2 bases short, with 18 bases between. The CDR3 extends over 17 amino acids. The DNA of the CDR3 is TGCGCCAGCAGCTTGAAGGACAGCATCTTCGTTCAAGAGACCCAGTACTTC. This gives the protein CASSLKDSIFVQETQYF.

The chain has TRBV6-4 and TRBJ2-2; the D is unclear. Trimming cost V 0 bases and J 4 bases, with 12 bases left between them. CDR3 size: 16 residues. The V gene's germline CDR1 is MRHNA and CDR2 SNTAGT. The CDR3 spells CASSDSFRSGTGELFF. The CDR3 region has the DNA TGTGCCAGCAGTGACTCATTTAGATCCGGCACCGGGGAGCTGTTTTTT.

With regard to this clone: The same CDR3 arises from other DNA sequences in this sample as well. This rearrangement joins TRBV7-2 to TRBJ2-5, with D possibly matching TRBD2 (6 bases). This CDR3 is 15 amino acids long. Trimming stripped 1 base from V and 2 bases from J, with 11 bases between. The V gene's germline CDR1 is SGHTA and CDR2 FQGNSA. The DNA of the CDR3 is TGTGCCAGCAGCTTAGGGGGAGGACTTCAAGAGACCCAGTACTTC. This gives the protein CASSLGGGLQETQYF. The variable domain in full, with the rest retrieved from reference TRBV7-2 and TRBJ2-5, is GAGVSQSPSNKVTEKGKDVELRCDPISGHTALYWYRQSLGQGLEFLIYFQGNSAPDKSGLPSDRFSAERTGGSVSTLTIQRTQQEDSAVYLCASSLGGGLQETQYFGPGTRLLVL.

The rearrangement joins TRBV29-1 to TRBJ2-7, with D hard to call. The length of the CDR3 is 13 residues. Germline V lookup: CDR1 SQVTM, CDR2 ANQGSEA. V lost 4 bases to trimming and J lost 2 bases, with 12 bases between them. The CDR3 reads CSVVIPEAYEQYF. The DNA for the CDR3 is TGCAGCGTTGTGATCCCCGAGGCCTACGAGCAGTACTTC.

V gene TRBV11-2 combines with J gene TRBJ2-7, with TRBD2 matching over 9 bases. This CDR3 spans 15 amino acids. The germline gives CDR1 SGHAT, CDR2 FQNNGV. V shed 1 base, J shed 1 base, and the junction held 2 bases outside the gene matches. The DNA of the CDR3 is TGTGCCAGCAGCTTAGGGGCGGGAGGGTCCTACGAGCAGTACTTC. Translation gives CASSLGAGGSYEQYF. Supplemented by reference TRBV11-2 and TRBJ2-7, the full variable domain reads EAGVAQSPRYKIIEKRQSVAFWCNPISGHATLYWYQQILGQGPKLLIQFQNNGVVDDSQLPKDRFSAERLKGVDSTLKIQPAKLEDSAVYLCASSLGAGGSYEQYFGPGTRLTVT.

The rearrangement joins TRBV15 to TRBJ1-5; a weak D match, TRBD1 (5 bases). Trimming removed 5 bases from V and 2 bases from J, with 13 bases in between. The germline CDR1 and CDR2 sequences are LNHNV and YYDKDF (reference sequence). This CDR3 is 15 amino acids long. The CDR3 bases are TGTGCCACCAGCTGGGGGAGGGGAGGCAATCAGCCCCAGCATTTT. Protein sequence: CATSWGRGGNQPQHF.

This chain joins TRBV5-8 and TRBJ2-2; no reliable D call. The V end lost 0 bases, the J end lost 0 bases, and 6 bases lay between the germline ends. Germline values: CDR1 SGHTS, CDR2 YDEGEE. This CDR3 contains 15 residues. The DNA of the CDR3 is TGTGCCAGCAGCTTGGGAGGAGCGAACACCGGGGAGCTGTTTTTT. Translation: CASSLGGANTGELFF. The full variable domain, rest sourced from reference TRBV5-8 and TRBJ2-2, is EAGVTQSPTHLIKTRGQQATLRCSPISGHTSVYWYQQALGLGLQFLLWYDEGEERNRGNFPPRFSGRQFPNYSSELNVNALELEDSALYLCASSLGGANTGELFFGEGSRLTVL.

This clone was observed a single time. The V gene is TRBV7-3, the J gene TRBJ1-1; 8 bases align to TRBD1. The germline CDR1 and CDR2 sequences are SGHTA and FQGTGA. The CDR3 spans 16 residues. With 1 base clipped from V and 3 bases from J, the junction kept 7 bases outside the gene matches. CDR3 DNA sequence: TGTGCCAGCAGCTTAAAGGGGCCAGGGGGCTACACTGAAGCTTTCTTT. It translates to CASSLKGPGGYTEAFF.

This sequence joins TRBV7-6 and TRBJ1-6; 7 nucleotides agree with TRBD1. The CDR3 has 16 amino acids. The junction had 7 bases not matched to a gene; V was cut back by 5 bases and J by 3 bases. The germline CDR1 and CDR2 sequences are SGHVS and FNYEAQ. CDR3 protein: CASSTGQANYNSPLHF. The CDR3 bases are TGTGCCAGCAGCACCGGACAGGCGAACTATAATTCACCCCTCCACTTT.

This chain joins TRBV6-1 and TRBJ2-3; 12 positions agree with TRBD2. J lost 2 bases, V lost 4 bases, and 4 bases had no gene match. The germline V gene encodes CDR1 MNHNS and CDR2 SASEGT. The CDR3 totals 16 residues. The CDR3 spells CASSVTSGGLTDTQYF. CDR3 DNA: TGTGCCAGCAGTGTCACTAGCGGGGGGCTCACAGATACGCAGTATTTT.